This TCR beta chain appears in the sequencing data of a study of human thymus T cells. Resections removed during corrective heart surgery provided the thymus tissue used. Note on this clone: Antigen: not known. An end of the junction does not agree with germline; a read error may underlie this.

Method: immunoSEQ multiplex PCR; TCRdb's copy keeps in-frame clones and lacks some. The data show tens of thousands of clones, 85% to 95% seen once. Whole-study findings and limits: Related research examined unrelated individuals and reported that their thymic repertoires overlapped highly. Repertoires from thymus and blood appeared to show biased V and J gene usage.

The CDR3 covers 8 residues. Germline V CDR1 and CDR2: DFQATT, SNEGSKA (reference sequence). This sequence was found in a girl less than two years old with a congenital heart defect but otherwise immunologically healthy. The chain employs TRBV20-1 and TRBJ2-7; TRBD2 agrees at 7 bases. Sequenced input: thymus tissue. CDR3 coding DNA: TGCAGTGCCGGGACTACCCTCTTC. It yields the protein CSAGTTLF.